This T cell receptor (beta chain) emerged from a study of neurological immune-mediated disorders. This clonotype was recorded at least ten times. This CDR3 comprises 15 residues. V was trimmed by 4 bases and J by 6 bases, leaving 18 bases between them. CDR1 is SGHNT and CDR2 is YYREEE in the germline V gene (reference sequence). MiXCR, run by TCRdb on the 5' RACE reads, gives a single entry per CDR3 protein. The data contain about 44,000 distinct CDR3 sequences, about 6% of them singletons. Among the participants, healthy controls were blood bank volunteers in Maryland, USA. J is TRBJ2-3 and V is TRBV5-4; a possible D gene is TRBD1 (5 bases). This TCR was recovered from a woman aged 40 to 55 in good health. The sequenced sample consisted of CD4+ T cells from blood. The DNA for the CDR3 is TGTGCCAGCAGCCCCTCTATAGGGGTGGGGGATACGCAGTATTTT. Amino acids: CASSPSIGVGDTQYF. The full variable domain, completed using reference TRBV5-4 and TRBJ2-3, is ETGVTQSPTHLIKTRGQQVTLRCSSQSGHNTVSWYQQALGQGPQFIFQYYREEENGRGNFPPRFSGLQFPNYSSELNVNALELDDSALYLCASSPSIGVGDTQYFGPGTRLTVL.